The 29 T cell receptor beta chains listed next were all sequenced from one sample in a study of T cells in Graves' hyperthyroidism and ophthalmopathy (dated by TCRdb to between 2018 and 2021). The library relied on multiplex PCR. Sequencer: Illumina HiSeq 2000. The TCR beta CDR3 regions were amplified from the RNA transcripts. For the first round of RT-PCR on the TCR CDR3, the HTBI primer set was used together with the Qiagen OneStep RT-PCR kit. In TCRdb, the public reads were trimmed at Q25 with fastp and aligned with MiXCR, with productive beta chains retained. Rows with a matching CDR3 protein are joined into one entry that keeps the most common DNA and genes. The sample yields about 530,000 distinct CDR3 sequences; roughly 17% were counted once. Around 17% of the sample comes from the top ten. Sequenced: blood. The receptor set was obtained from a woman aged 18-30 years with Graves' ophthalmopathy.

This rearrangement joins TRBV30 to TRBJ1-3; TRBD1 matches at 8 bases. The CDR3 sequence is 13 residues long. Per the germline V gene, CDR1 is GTSNPN and CDR2 is SVGIG (reference sequence). The V gene end was trimmed by 5 bases and the J gene end by 2 bases; junction bases not matched to a gene: 2. CDR3 DNA: TGTGCCTGGGGACAGGGTGCTGGAAACACCATATATTTT. Amino acids: CAWGQGAGNTIYF.

This clonotype was seen many times. The chain recombines TRBV2 with TRBJ1-2, with TRBD1 identical over 7 bases. The CDR3 spans 17 residues. Germline V CDR1 and CDR2: SNHLY, FYNNEI. Trimming cost V 6 bases and J 8 bases; bases outside gene matches: 21. CDR3 residues: CASSPSQGETLYLGYTF. DNA of the CDR3: TGTGCCAGCAGCCCATCTCAGGGGGAGACTCTATATTTAGGCTACACCTTC.

This clonotype was picked up a small number of times. The genes are TRBV19 and TRBJ1-5; D is possibly TRBD1 (5 bases). The CDR3 has 14 amino acids. Trimming removed 5 bases at V and 3 bases at J, with 11 bases between. CDR1 and CDR2 (germline): LNHDA, SQIVND (reference sequence). CDR3 region: CASSRGRNNQPQHF. In DNA form, the CDR3 reads TGTGCCAGTAGTCGGGGCAGGAACAATCAGCCCCAGCATTTT.

The table lists this clonotype with a few counts. A much more abundant neighbour one base away suggests this may be a read error. The chain links TRBV30 to TRBJ1-1; TRBD1 might be the D (6 bases). Trimming stripped 5 bases from V and 7 bases from J, with 17 bases between. CDR1 GTSNPN and CDR2 SVGIG come from the germline V gene (reference sequence). The CDR3 sequence is 13 residues long. CDR3 sequence reads: CAWGLGGQVEAFF. CDR3 bases: TGTGCCTGGGGTCTCGGGGGGCAGGTTGAAGCTTTCTTT.

This clonotype was observed at least ten times. The chain combines TRBV29-1 with TRBJ1-1; weak D call: TRBD1 (5 bases). The CDR3 is 13 residues long. The V gene's germline CDR1 is SQVTM and CDR2 ANQGSEA. With 4 bases removed from V and 1 base from J, the gap between germline ends came to 10 bases. The DNA of the CDR3 is TGCAGCGTTGCGATCCAGGGGAACACTGAAGCTTTCTTT. This sequence encodes CSVAIQGNTEAFF.

In its sample, this clonotype was seen many times. The V gene is TRBV7-9, the J gene TRBJ1-1; D is possibly TRBD1 (6 bases). The CDR3 loop spans 14 amino acids. The V and J ends lost 5 bases and 7 bases respectively, with 17 bases between them. Germline assignment: CDR1 SEHNR and CDR2 FQNEAQ (reference sequence). The CDR3 nucleotides are TGTGCCAGCAGCCCCTTCATGGGGGACATTGAAGCTTTCTTT. Its protein product is CASSPFMGDIEAFF.

In its sample, this clonotype was seen a few times. The V gene is TRBV29-1, the J gene TRBJ1-2; TRBD1 matches 7 bases. The CDR3 is 13 amino acids. Germline assignment: CDR1 SQVTM and CDR2 ANQGSEA. The V gene end was trimmed by 7 bases and the J gene end by 4 bases; junction bases not matched to a gene: 9. In nucleotides, the CDR3 is TGCAGCGAGTACAGGGGTCCTTCCTATGGCTACACCTTC. Protein: CSEYRGPSYGYTF.

This clonotype showed up just a few times. The chain carries TRBV14 and TRBJ1-4, with D hard to call. Trimming left V 1 base short and J 5 bases short, with 11 bases between. Germline V gene sequence: CDR1 SGHDN, CDR2 FVKESK. The CDR3 loop spans 15 amino acids. The CDR3 DNA is TGTGCCAGCAGCCAAGGTTCCGGGATCAATGAAAAACTGTTTTTT. This translates into CASSQGSGINEKLFF.

This clonotype was detected many times. This sequence joins TRBV30 and TRBJ2-1; the D gene is possibly TRBD1 (6 bases). V was shortened by 0 bases and J by 9 bases, with 12 bases between the two germline ends. The CDR3 extends over 13 amino acids. CDR1 and CDR2 from the germline V gene are GTSNPN and SVGIG (reference sequence). CDR3 in DNA: TGTGCCTGGAGTGTTGAGGGGGTCGGTGAGCAGTTCTTC. As protein: CAWSVEGVGEQFF.

This clonotype was picked up many times. V and J are TRBV5-1 and TRBJ1-1, with D perhaps TRBD1 (5 bases). Trimming pared 3 bases from V and 6 bases from J, leaving 12 bases between. Germline V gene data show CDR1 as SGHRS and CDR2 as YFSETQ. CDR3 length equals 13 residues. The CDR3 is CASSYQGGAEAFF. DNA for the CDR3: TGCGCCAGCAGCTATCAGGGTGGGGCTGAAGCTTTCTTT.

There are a few counts of this clonotype. The V and J genes are TRBV6-5 and TRBJ2-1, with TRBD2 as a possible D gene (6 bases). Trimming cost V 1 base and J 5 bases, with 12 bases left between them. The CDR3 contains 15 residues. Germline CDR1 MNHEY, CDR2 SVGAGI. CDR3 loop: CASSYFLGGDNEQFF. The CDR3 nucleotides read TGTGCCAGCAGTTACTTTCTCGGGGGTGACAATGAGCAGTTCTTC.

The V gene is TRBV15, the J gene TRBJ1-4; D unclear. The CDR3 spans 14 residues. Trimming took 0 bases from V and 4 from J, leaving 6 bases between them. Germline CDR1 is LNHNV and CDR2 is YYDKDF (reference sequence). In nucleotides, the CDR3 is TGTGCCACCAGCAGAGATCGTCTTAATGAAAAACTGTTTTTT. Its protein is CATSRDRLNEKLFF.

This clonotype was found a few times. This chain uses TRBV11-3 with TRBJ2-2; no reliable D call. The V end lost 3 bases, the J end lost 1 base, and 12 bases lay between the germline ends. Per germline, CDR1 SGHNT and CDR2 YENEEA. The CDR3 runs to 16 residues. In DNA form, the CDR3 reads TGTGCCAGCAGCTTCCTAGGGCCGCAGAACACCGGGGAGCTGTTTTTT. It codes for CASSFLGPQNTGELFF.

The V call is TRBV18, the J call TRBJ2-2; D not certain. The CDR3 sequence is 16 residues long. V was pared by 3 bases and J by 0 bases, with 11 bases between. The germline CDR1 and CDR2 sequences are KGHSH and LQKENI. The CDR3 coding sequence is TGTGCCAGCTCACCTCAGGACGCCGCGAACACCGGGGAGCTGTTTTTT. Its translation is CASSPQDAANTGELFF.

This clonotype was recorded at least ten times. This rearrangement joins TRBV12-3 or TRBV12-4 to TRBJ2-1; 7 bases agree with TRBD1. Trimming took 3 bases from V and 9 from J; bases not matched to a gene: 5. The CDR3 covers 13 residues. The chain's CDR3 is CASSLRGRGEQFF. The CDR3 DNA reads TGTGCCAGCAGTTTGAGGGGGCGAGGTGAGCAGTTCTTC.

This chain uses TRBV5-6 with TRBJ2-6; 7 bases match TRBD1. Germline values: CDR1 SGHDT, CDR2 YYEEEE. V lost 5 bases, J lost 0 bases, and 8 bases stayed unmatched. The CDR3 is made up of 17 amino acids. The CDR3 sequence: CASSLPGQNSGANVLTF. The CDR3 DNA is TGTGCCAGCAGTCTTCCGGGACAGAACTCTGGGGCCAACGTCCTGACTTTC.

In its sample, this clonotype was seen a few times. The genes are TRBV30 and TRBJ1-6; D not certain. This CDR3 comprises 12 residues. The germline gives CDR1 GTSNPN, CDR2 SVGIG (reference sequence). Trimming took 4 bases from V and 6 from J, leaving 7 bases between them. CDR3 nucleotides: TGTGCCTGGACCTCGTCTAATTCACCCCTCCACTTT. This translates into CAWTSSNSPLHF.

This clonotype was detected a few times. The V and J genes are TRBV30 and TRBJ1-1, with 7 bases lining up with TRBD1. Germline V gives CDR1 GTSNPN, CDR2 SVGIG (reference sequence). The CDR3 spans 13 residues. Trimming took 1 base from V and 3 from J; bases not matched to a gene: 2. As DNA, the CDR3 is TGTGCCTGGAGTGCAACAGGGGACACTGAAGCTTTCTTT. Encoded protein: CAWSATGDTEAFF.

The V and J genes are TRBV28 and TRBJ2-7; 10 bases match TRBD2. Trimming removed 8 bases from V and 3 bases from J; junction bases left unmatched: 7. CDR1 is MDHEN, CDR2 SYDVKM, per germline. There are 14 residues in the CDR3. The CDR3 DNA sequence: TGTGCCAGCTTTCGTAGCGGGGGGAACTACGAGCAGTACTTC. Translated, it gives CASFRSGGNYEQYF.

This clonotype was counted ten times or more. The chain uses TRBV20-1 and TRBJ2-5; D is unresolved. The CDR3 spans 15 residues. Germline lookup yields CDR1 DFQATT and CDR2 SNEGSKA (reference sequence). The V gene lost 0 bases and the J gene lost 5 bases, with 16 bases spanning the gap. The DNA for the CDR3 is TGCAGTGCTAGAGATCTACAGATCCGATTTGAGACCCAGTACTTC. As protein: CSARDLQIRFETQYF.

This clonotype was observed at least ten times. The V call is TRBV7-2, the J call TRBJ1-2; 10 positions match TRBD1. The CDR3 has 15 amino acids. In germline, CDR1 is SGHTA, CDR2 FQGNSA. J lost 7 bases, V lost 1 base, and 6 bases had no gene match. Here the CDR3 DNA reads TGTGCCAGCAGCTTAGGTTGGCGGGACAGGGGTGGCTACACCTTC. It specifies CASSLGWRDRGGYTF. Supplemented by reference TRBV7-2 and TRBJ1-2, the full variable domain reads GAGVSQSPSNKVTEKGKDVELRCDPISGHTALYWYRQSLGQGLEFLIYFQGNSAPDKSGLPSDRFSAERTGGSVSTLTIQRTQQEDSAVYLCASSLGWRDRGGYTFGSGTRLTVV.

This clonotype was detected ten times or more. The V call is TRBV18, the J call TRBJ2-7; 14 bases map to TRBD2. Germline V gives CDR1 KGHSH, CDR2 LQKENI. The junction had 11 bases not matched to a gene; V was cut back by 4 bases and J by 0 bases. The CDR3 is 19 amino acids. CDR3 bases: TGTGCCAGCTCACTTCGAGCCGGGACTAGCGGGGGACCCTCCTACGAGCAGTACTTC. Translating gives CASSLRAGTSGGPSYEQYF.

This clonotype was counted a few times. This sequence joins TRBV7-9 and TRBJ2-1; D call uncertain. In germline, CDR1 is SEHNR, CDR2 FQNEAQ (reference sequence). V was cut by 5 bases and J by 10 bases, with 21 bases left in between. CDR3 size: 15 residues. CDR3 residues: CASSQRGGTLHEQFF. The CDR3 nucleotides are TGTGCCAGCAGCCAAAGAGGCGGAACTCTCCACGAGCAGTTCTTC.

The rearrangement links TRBV13 to TRBJ2-5; tentatively, D is TRBD1 (5 bases). This CDR3 region has 12 residues. Deletions cut 5 bases from V and 6 bases from J, with 10 bases between. Germline V gives CDR1 PRHDT, CDR2 FYEKMQ (reference sequence). As DNA, the CDR3 is TGTGCCAGCAGCATCAGGGTACAGACCCAGTACTTC. The encoded protein is CASSIRVQTQYF.

The rearrangement links TRBV6-1 to TRBJ2-1; 8 nucleotides match TRBD1. Per germline, CDR1 MNHNS and CDR2 SASEGT. After removal of 4 bases from V and 5 bases from J, the junction contained 7 bases not matched to a gene. The CDR3 runs 15 residues. The CDR3 DNA reads TGTGCCAGCAGTGGCCGGACAGGGAGCCACAATGAGCAGTTCTTC. Translated: CASSGRTGSHNEQFF.

This clonotype showed up many times. The J gene is TRBJ2-1, the V gene TRBV10-3; 10 positions match TRBD2. Germline CDR1 reads ENHRY; CDR2 reads SYGVKD. The CDR3 spans 15 residues. V was clipped by 4 bases and J by 9 bases; unmatched bases: 9. The CDR3 sequence is CAISGSLAGDPEQFF. The CDR3 coding sequence is TGTGCCATCAGTGGGTCGCTAGCGGGGGACCCTGAGCAGTTCTTC.

This sequence joins TRBV5-1 and TRBJ1-1; D not resolved. This CDR3 is built from 16 residues. Germline V gene data show CDR1 as SGHRS and CDR2 as YFSETQ. V lost 4 bases and J 1 base, leaving 17 bases between the germline ends. CDR3 sequence reads: CASSPFPAGSNTEAFF. CDR3 bases: TGCGCCAGCAGCCCGTTCCCGGCGGGGTCGAACACTGAAGCTTTCTTT.

This sequence joins TRBV6-1 and TRBJ1-5; 8 positions match TRBD1. This CDR3 comprises 16 residues. Germline V gene sequence: CDR1 MNHNS, CDR2 SASEGT. Trimming removed 6 bases from V and 6 bases from J; junction bases left unmatched: 13. The CDR3 DNA reads as TGTGCCAGCAGACTCACCCGGGACAGGAACTCTCAGCCCCAGCATTTT. As protein: CASRLTRDRNSQPQHF.

Many counts were recorded for this clonotype. The J gene is TRBJ2-7, the V gene TRBV28; no definite D call. V gave up 3 bases and J gave up 3 bases, with 9 bases separating them. The CDR3 extends over 13 amino acids. Looked up from germline, CDR1 is MDHEN and CDR2 is SYDVKM. CDR3 nucleotides: TGTGCCAGCAGTTTGGGCAGCCACTACGAGCAGTACTTC. Its protein product is CASSLGSHYEQYF.